The clone carrying this TCR beta chain has just a few counts. This entry comes from a study of blood T cell repertoires in COVID-19. V was clipped by 2 bases and J by 11 bases, with 15 bases between them. CDR3 length equals 13 residues. Germline V lookup: CDR1 MNHNS, CDR2 SASEGT. Clones were sequenced by immunoSEQ multiplex PCR, and TCRdb holds only the in-frame ones, with some missing. There are 65,000 to 100,000 clones in the sample; 70% to 90% occur only once, and roughly 9% lies in the top ten. Material: peripheral blood. The source is a man aged 50 to 60 with acute or convalescent COVID-19. The gene calls are TRBV6-1 and TRBJ1-1, with a possible D match to TRBD1 (6 bases). DNA for the CDR3: TGTGCCAGCAGTGAAACTCTACAGGGAACGGCTTTCTTT. Amino acids: CASSETLQGTAFF.